The 27 T cell receptor beta chains given below trace back to one sample, sequenced in a study of cytomegalovirus exposure and HLA in healthy donors (dated by TCRdb to the late 2010s). Libraries were constructed by the immunoSEQ multiplex PCR assay. The table was pulled from immuneACCESS by TCRdb, which kept in-frame rearrangements only. Such tables lose some clones; where checked, under half of the loss comes from unresolved V genes, and the rest has no known cause. Recorded for this sample are about 180,000 clones; 85% of them occurred a single time. The ten largest make up roughly 15% of the sample. Specimen: PBMCs. The receptors here all came from a man aged 18 to 30 in good health and CMV-seropositive.

Here the CDR3 DNA reads TGTGCCAGCACCAGAACAGGGCCTATTCAAGAAAAACTGTTTTTT. Translated, it gives CASTRTGPIQEKLFF. V gene TRBV28 combines with J gene TRBJ1-4; perhaps TRBD1 as D (6 bases). This CDR3 is built from 15 residues. V gave up 7 bases and J gave up 8 bases, with 20 bases separating them. Germline V gene data show CDR1 as MDHEN and CDR2 as SYDVKM.

The rearrangement links TRBV4-1 to TRBJ2-1, with TRBD2 identical over 8 bases. From germline, CDR1 is MGHRA and CDR2 YSYEKL. J was trimmed by 3 bases and V by 3 bases; bases with no gene match: 4. The CDR3 consists of 15 residues. The chain's CDR3 is CASSHGLAGYNEQFF. DNA of the CDR3: TGCGCCAGCAGCCACGGCCTAGCGGGCTACAATGAGCAGTTCTTC.

The gene calls are TRBV28 and TRBJ2-1; 9 bases match TRBD1. The CDR3 is 15 amino acids. Germline V gives CDR1 MDHEN, CDR2 SYDVKM. V was clipped by 2 bases and J by 8 bases; unmatched bases: 7. The CDR3 region is CASSLEQGAMDEQFF. CDR3 coding DNA: TGTGCCAGCAGTTTAGAACAGGGGGCGATGGATGAGCAGTTCTTC.

The chain couples TRBV11-2 to TRBJ2-5, with unresolved D. Germline V lookup: CDR1 SGHAT, CDR2 FQNNGV. The CDR3 runs 14 residues. V dropped 3 bases and J dropped 2 bases, with 10 bases sitting between them. CDR3 protein: CASSFFEEQETQYF. The CDR3 DNA follows: TGTGCCAGCAGCTTCTTTGAGGAGCAAGAGACCCAGTACTTC.

The chain links TRBV7-9 to TRBJ2-5, with D tentatively TRBD2 (5 bases). Germline V CDR1 and CDR2: SEHNR, FQNEAQ (reference sequence). Trimming took off 5 bases at V and 3 bases at J, with 10 bases between the two ends. CDR3 length: 13 residues. The CDR3, as DNA: TGTGCCAGCAGCCTAGACGGGGAAGAGACCCAGTACTTC. It yields the protein CASSLDGEETQYF.

V gene TRBV4-1 combines with J gene TRBJ1-5; no clear D. V was trimmed by 2 bases and J by 4 bases, leaving 12 bases between them. CDR3 length equals 15 residues. Germline CDR1 is MGHRA and CDR2 is YSYEKL. Here the CDR3 DNA reads TGCGCCAGCAGCCAATCCCGGACGGGGAATCAGCCCCAGCATTTT. It yields the protein CASSQSRTGNQPQHF.

This chain joins TRBV7-6 and TRBJ2-1; the D is unclear. Trimming cost V 1 base and J 2 bases, with 12 bases left between them. Germline V gene lookup returns CDR1 SGHVS and CDR2 FNYEAQ. This CDR3 is 16 amino acids long. This CDR3 reads CASSLGLAVPYNEQFF. In nucleotides, the CDR3 is TGTGCCAGCAGCTTAGGACTCGCCGTCCCCTACAATGAGCAGTTCTTC.

This rearrangement joins TRBV19 to TRBJ2-7; 7 bases are a match to TRBD1. Germline V gene lookup returns CDR1 LNHDA and CDR2 SQIVND (reference sequence). The CDR3 spans 13 residues. J lost 0 bases, V lost 10 bases, and 6 bases had no gene match. Here the CDR3 DNA reads TGTGCCACCCGGGACAGTAACTCCTACGAGCAGTACTTC. This translates into CATRDSNSYEQYF.

J is TRBJ2-1 and V is TRBV9; 10 nucleotides match TRBD2. This CDR3 contains 15 residues. Germline CDR1 is SGDLS and CDR2 is YYNGEE. Trimming removed 3 bases from V and 5 bases from J; junction bases left unmatched: 5. CDR3 residues: CASSELAGEDNEQFF. The CDR3, as DNA: TGTGCCAGCAGCGAGCTAGCGGGAGAGGACAATGAGCAGTTCTTC.

The chain is built from TRBV4-1 and TRBJ2-7, with 9 nucleotides matching TRBD1. Germline CDR1 reads MGHRA; CDR2 reads YSYEKL. This CDR3 comprises 15 residues. J was trimmed by 2 bases and V by 1 base; bases with no gene match: 3. The chain's CDR3 is CASSQVRTGAYEQYF. CDR3 DNA sequence: TGCGCCAGCAGCCAAGTCAGGACAGGGGCCTACGAGCAGTACTTC.

The chain couples TRBV7-9 to TRBJ2-7; 9 bases align to TRBD1. The CDR3 is 18 amino acids. CDR1 is SEHNR and CDR2 is FQNEAQ in the germline V gene (reference sequence). Trimming removed 6 bases from V and 2 bases from J; junction bases left unmatched: 17. CDR3 amino acids: CASSSIPSRTGATYEQYF. The CDR3 region has the DNA TGTGCCAGCAGTTCCATCCCCTCCCGGACAGGGGCGACCTACGAGCAGTACTTC.

This rearrangement joins TRBV19 to TRBJ2-3, with a possible D match to TRBD2 (5 bases). V lost 5 bases and J 4 bases, leaving 10 bases between the germline ends. CDR1 and CDR2 (germline): LNHDA, SQIVND (reference sequence). The CDR3 has 13 amino acids. Here the CDR3 reads CASSLDSSDTQYF. CDR3 DNA sequence: TGTGCCAGTAGTCTGGACTCGTCAGATACGCAGTATTTT.

V is TRBV28 and J is TRBJ2-7; 8 positions match TRBD1. The CDR3 runs to 15 residues. Germline V gene lookup returns CDR1 MDHEN and CDR2 SYDVKM. Unmatched junction bases numbered 6, after V lost 5 bases and J lost 0 bases. The DNA for the CDR3 is TGTGCCAGCAGTAAACAGGGGGGCAGCTCCTACGAGCAGTACTTC. It encodes CASSKQGGSSYEQYF.

The rearrangement joins TRBV4-1 to TRBJ2-1; 9 bases match TRBD2. CDR1 MGHRA and CDR2 YSYEKL come from the germline V gene. CDR3 length: 17 amino acids. The trim removed 1 base at V and 4 bases at J, leaving 8 bases unmatched. CDR3 residues: CASSQGGGRVPYNEQFF. The CDR3 coding sequence is TGCGCCAGCAGCCAAGGGGGCGGGAGGGTACCATACAATGAGCAGTTCTTC.

The rearrangement joins TRBV6-5 to TRBJ1-2; 8 nucleotides agree with TRBD1. Per germline, CDR1 MNHEY and CDR2 SVGAGI. Trimming removed 0 bases from V and 8 bases from J; junction bases left unmatched: 5. The CDR3 runs to 14 residues. CDR3 bases: TGTGCCAGCAGTTACTCCGGGCAGGGGGCGGGCTACACCTTC. Translating gives CASSYSGQGAGYTF.

This chain uses TRBV4-1 with TRBJ1-6; no definite D call. V lost 0 bases and J 10 bases, leaving 4 bases between the germline ends. Germline CDR1 and CDR2: MGHRA and YSYEKL. There are 12 residues in the CDR3. CDR3: CASSQDPSPLHF. In nucleotides, the CDR3 is TGCGCCAGCAGCCAAGACCCGTCACCCCTCCACTTT.

This rearrangement joins TRBV5-1 to TRBJ2-1; 16 positions match TRBD2. The length of the CDR3 is 16 residues. Trimming cost V 4 bases and J 10 bases; bases outside gene matches: 8. Per the germline V gene, CDR1 is SGHRS and CDR2 is YFSETQ. The CDR3 loop reads CASSELGLAGGEEQFF. The CDR3 DNA reads TGCGCCAGCAGCGAACTGGGACTAGCGGGGGGGGAGGAGCAGTTCTTC.

The rearrangement uses TRBV7-9 and TRBJ1-4, with D unclear. V was shortened by 5 bases and J by 6 bases, with 13 bases between the two germline ends. The CDR3 consists of 14 residues. The germline V gene has CDR1 SEHNR and CDR2 FQNEAQ (reference sequence). In nucleotides, the CDR3 is TGTGCCAGCAGCCGTCGAGGGTCGGATGAAAAACTGTTTTTT. It is translated as CASSRRGSDEKLFF.

The chain is built from TRBV7-9 and TRBJ2-1; TRBD2 agrees at 9 bases. This CDR3 contains 15 residues. CDR1 SEHNR and CDR2 FQNEAQ come from the germline V gene (reference sequence). Germline trimming cut 10 bases from V and 3 bases from J; bases unmatched to any gene: 10. The CDR3 DNA reads TGTGCCACCGGAGGAGGAGCGGGAGGCTACAATGAGCAGTTCTTC. Translated, it gives CATGGGAGGYNEQFF.

The rearrangement uses TRBV29-1 and TRBJ2-2; D perhaps matches TRBD2 (6 bases). Trimming pared 2 bases from V and 1 base from J, leaving 8 bases between. The V gene's germline CDR1 is SQVTM and CDR2 ANQGSEA. The CDR3 covers 14 residues. The CDR3 is CSVETSLNTGELFF. The CDR3 DNA reads TGCAGCGTTGAAACTAGCCTGAACACCGGGGAGCTGTTTTTT.

The V and J genes are TRBV7-9 and TRBJ1-2; 8 bases match TRBD1. CDR1 SEHNR and CDR2 FQNEAQ come from the germline V gene (reference sequence). This CDR3 region has 15 residues. Trimming removed 1 base from V and 6 bases from J; junction bases left unmatched: 7. The CDR3 sequence: CASSLVGDRLDGYTF. The CDR3 nucleotides are TGTGCCAGCAGCTTAGTGGGGGACAGGTTAGATGGCTACACCTTC.

The chain is built from TRBV27 and TRBJ2-7; 10 bases match TRBD2. The J segment lost 7 bases and the V segment lost 6 bases, leaving 9 bases of the junction unmatched. The CDR3 runs 14 residues. Per the germline V gene, CDR1 is MNHEY and CDR2 is SMNVEV (reference sequence). The CDR3 spells CASRGLAGAGEQYF. CDR3 coding DNA: TGTGCCAGCAGAGGCCTAGCGGGAGCGGGTGAGCAGTACTTC.

The chain joins TRBV19 to TRBJ2-5, with D uncertain. CDR3 length equals 13 residues. V shed 9 bases and J shed 0 bases, with 11 bases lying between them. Germline CDR1 and CDR2: LNHDA and SQIVND (reference sequence). The CDR3 loop reads CASSVHNQETQYF. In DNA, the CDR3 is TGTGCCAGCAGCGTACACAACCAAGAGACCCAGTACTTC.

V gene TRBV7-2 combines with J gene TRBJ2-1, with 9 bases lining up with TRBD2. V lost 5 bases to trimming and J lost 8 bases; unmatched junction nucleotides: 10. This CDR3 has 15 residues. Germline CDR1 SGHTA, CDR2 FQGNSA. The DNA of the CDR3 is TGTGCCAGCAGCCTGGCGGGGACTAGCTTTTATGAGCAGTTCTTC. Translation gives CASSLAGTSFYEQFF. The whole variable domain, filled in from reference TRBV7-2 and TRBJ2-1, reads GAGVSQSPSNKVTEKGKDVELRCDPISGHTALYWYRQSLGQGLEFLIYFQGNSAPDKSGLPSDRFSAERTGGSVSTLTIQRTQQEDSAVYLCASSLAGTSFYEQFFGPGTRLTVL.

The genes are TRBV6-6 and TRBJ2-7; D is perhaps TRBD1 (5 bases). Trimming took 2 bases from V and 6 from J, leaving 11 bases between them. The germline CDR1 and CDR2 sequences are MNHNY and SVGAGI (reference sequence). This CDR3 spans 13 amino acids. CDR3 in DNA: TGTGCCAGCAGTTACGGGGCAGAAGGCGAGCAGTACTTC. Translating gives CASSYGAEGEQYF.

This chain links TRBV4-1 with TRBJ2-7; 10 bases map to TRBD1. The CDR3 is made up of 16 amino acids. CDR1 is MGHRA and CDR2 is YSYEKL in the germline V gene. With V trimmed by 4 bases and J by 1 base, 7 bases remained unmatched. The CDR3 here is CASSPRDRGLSYEQYF. CDR3 nucleotide sequence: TGCGCCAGCAGCCCACGCGACAGGGGGCTTTCCTACGAGCAGTACTTC.

V is TRBV30 and J is TRBJ2-1; 8 bases map to TRBD2. J lost 1 base, V lost 4 bases, and 6 bases had no gene match. Germline V CDR1 and CDR2: GTSNPN, SVGIG (reference sequence). The CDR3 covers 15 residues. The CDR3: CAWTRAGVSYNEQFF. In DNA form, the CDR3 reads TGTGCCTGGACCCGAGCGGGGGTTTCCTACAATGAGCAGTTCTTC.